Listed below are T cell receptor beta chains from one sample, sequenced in a study of OX40 agonist ivuxolimab in advanced cancers. Profiling relied on immunoSEQ multiplex PCR, and the TCRdb table lists in-frame clones only, not all of them. Altogether over 20,000 clones are present, about 82% being singletons, with the ten largest covering about 25%. Sequenced material: CD4+ or CD8+ T cells sorted from blood, taken in a trial of the OX40 agonist ivuxolimab. These receptors were obtained from an adult with an advanced solid tumor such as melanoma, head and neck, liver or kidney cancer. Each CDR3 is given with its conserved first and last residue. The D gene is left open where the match is weak. Clone size, where shown, is once, few, many, or a class for clones that have expanded.

d_call	cdr3_length	v_call	clone_size	j_call	cdr3_aa	cdr3_nt
.	14	TRBV29-1	.	TRBJ1-1	CSVESQGGWGEAFF	TGCAGCGTTGAATCACAGGGCGGCTGGGGTGAAGCTTTCTTT
TRBD2	14	TRBV4-3	.	TRBJ2-1	CASQTGLAASEQFF	TGCGCCAGCCAAACGGGGCTAGCGGCAAGTGAGCAGTTCTTC
.	12	TRBV13	few	TRBJ1-2	CASSFGADGYTF	TGTGCCAGCAGCTTTGGTGCCGACGGCTACACCTTC
.	14	TRBV25-1	.	TRBJ1-2	CASSVGEYSYGYTF	TGTGCCAGCAGTGTCGGGGAGTATTCCTATGGCTACACCTTC
TRBD2	18	TRBV7-3	.	TRBJ2-1	CASSLNGLAGGPYNEQFF	TGTGCCAGCAGCTTAAACGGACTAGCGGGTGGCCCCTACAATGAGCAGTTCTTC
.	15	TRBV6-5	.	TRBJ1-1	CASSYDRGLDTEAFF	TGTGCCAGCAGTTACGATCGGGGGTTGGACACTGAAGCTTTCTTT
.	13	TRBV27	.	TRBJ1-1	CASSLGGATEAFF	TGTGCCAGCAGTCTCGGGGGGGCCACTGAAGCTTTCTTT
.	13	TRBV6-5	.	TRBJ1-2	CASSYDGTYGYTF	TGTGCCAGCAGTTACGACGGCACCTATGGCTACACCTTC
.	16	TRBV9	.	TRBJ1-4	CASSVSPGPTNEKLFF	TGTGCCAGCAGCGTAAGCCCGGGGCCAACTAATGAAAAACTGTTTTTT
TRBD1	15	TRBV6-1	once	TRBJ1-4	CASSEFRGSGEKLFF	TGTGCCAGCAGTGAATTCAGGGGGTCGGGGGAAAAACTGTTTTTT
.	16	TRBV14	.	TRBJ2-1	CASSQFREPPYNEQFF	TGTGCCAGCAGCCAATTCCGGGAGCCTCCCTACAATGAGCAGTTCTTC
TRBD1	14	TRBV6-5	.	TRBJ1-2	CASSWGQGNYGYTF	TGTGCCAGCAGTTGGGGACAGGGAAACTATGGCTACACCTTC
TRBD1	15	TRBV5-8	once	TRBJ2-3	CASSPGTGLTDTQYF	TGTGCCAGCAGCCCCGGGACAGGACTCACAGATACGCAGTATTTT
.	15	TRBV4-3	once	TRBJ1-1	CASSQEARVRPEAFF	TGCGCCAGCAGCCAAGAGGCAAGGGTGAGGCCCGAAGCTTTCTTT
TRBD2	17	TRBV16	.	TRBJ2-1	CASSQTASGSSYNEQFF	TGTGCCAGCAGCCAAACTGCTAGCGGGAGCTCCTACAATGAGCAGTTCTTC
.	14	TRBV9	few	TRBJ2-3	CASSGENSRDTQYF	TGTGCCAGCAGCGGAGAGAACAGCAGAGATACGCAGTATTTT
.	17	TRBV4-1	.	TRBJ2-7	CASSQDPLQVSSYEQYF	TGCGCCAGCAGCCAAGATCCCCTTCAAGTCTCTTCCTACGAGCAGTACTTC
.	18	TRBV27	.	TRBJ1-1	CASSHPHEVWTVGTEAFF	TGTGCCAGCAGTCACCCTCACGAGGTTTGGACAGTGGGCACTGAAGCTTTCTTT
.	17	TRBV7-2	.	TRBJ2-1	CASSLVGGNGPYNEQFF	TGTGCCAGCAGCTTAGTCGGCGGAAATGGCCCGTACAATGAGCAGTTCTTC
.	16	TRBV5-1	.	TRBJ2-1	CASRPISSGINNEQFF	TGCGCCAGCAGACCCATTAGCTCCGGCATTAACAATGAGCAGTTCTTC
.	14	TRBV7-6	.	TRBJ2-7	CASSLLQNGNEQYF	TGTGCCAGCAGCTTATTACAGAACGGGAACGAGCAGTACTTC
TRBD1	15	TRBV28	.	TRBJ2-1	CASSPIGQGEVEQFF	TGTGCCAGCAGTCCAATAGGACAGGGGGAAGTTGAGCAGTTCTTC
TRBD2	18	TRBV19	.	TRBJ2-2	CASHDLSGTYRMTGELFF	TGTGCCAGTCACGATCTTAGCGGGACTTATAGGATGACCGGGGAGCTGTTTTTT
TRBD2	15	TRBV27	.	TRBJ2-7	CASSLLSGGAGEQYF	TGTGCCAGCAGTTTATTGAGCGGGGGGGCGGGTGAGCAGTACTTC
TRBD1	16	TRBV27	.	TRBJ1-5	CASSLSWTGTNQPQHF	TGTGCCAGCAGTTTATCGTGGACAGGGACGAATCAGCCCCAGCATTTT
.	12	TRBV5-6	.	TRBJ2-7	CASSTVSYEQYF	TGTGCCAGCAGCACCGTATCCTACGAGCAGTACTTC
TRBD2	16	TRBV2	once	TRBJ2-5	CASSDGLAGEVETQYF	TGTGCCAGCAGTGACGGACTAGCGGGGGAGGTGGAGACCCAGTACTTC
.	15	TRBV13	.	TRBJ2-2	CASRMGGRNTGELFF	TGTGCCAGCAGAATGGGGGGGCGGAACACCGGGGAGCTGTTTTTT
TRBD1	15	TRBV5-8	.	TRBJ1-4	CASSVGQGADEKLFF	TGTGCCAGCAGCGTCGGACAGGGGGCGGATGAAAAACTGTTTTTT
TRBD2	16	TRBV7-6	once	TRBJ2-3	CASSPPASGGTDTQYF	TGTGCCAGCAGCCCGCCTGCTAGCGGGGGCACAGATACGCAGTATTTT
.	11	TRBV6-5	.	TRBJ2-1	CASGLYNEQFF	TGTGCCAGCGGACTCTACAATGAGCAGTTCTTC
.	15	TRBV19	.	TRBJ2-1	CASSIAQGFYNEQFF	TGTGCCAGTAGTATCGCGCAGGGTTTCTACAATGAGCAGTTCTTC
.	15	TRBV7-6	.	TRBJ2-3	CASSPGWASTDTQYF	TGTGCCAGCAGCCCCGGGTGGGCTAGCACAGATACGCAGTATTTT
.	11	TRBV28	.	TRBJ2-1	CASSPSGEQFF	TGTGCCAGCAGTCCATCAGGAGAGCAGTTCTTC